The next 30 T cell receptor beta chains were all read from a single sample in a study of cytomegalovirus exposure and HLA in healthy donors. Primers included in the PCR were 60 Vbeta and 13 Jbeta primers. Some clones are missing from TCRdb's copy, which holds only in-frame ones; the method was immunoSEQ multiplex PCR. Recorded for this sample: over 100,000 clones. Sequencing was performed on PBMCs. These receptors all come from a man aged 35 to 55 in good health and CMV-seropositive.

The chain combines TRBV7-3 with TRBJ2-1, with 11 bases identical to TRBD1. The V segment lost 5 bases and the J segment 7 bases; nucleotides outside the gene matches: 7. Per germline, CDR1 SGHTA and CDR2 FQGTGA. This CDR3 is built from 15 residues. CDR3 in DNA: TGTGCCAGCAGCACAGGACAGGGGGCGCTTAATGAGCAGTTCTTC. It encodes CASSTGQGALNEQFF.

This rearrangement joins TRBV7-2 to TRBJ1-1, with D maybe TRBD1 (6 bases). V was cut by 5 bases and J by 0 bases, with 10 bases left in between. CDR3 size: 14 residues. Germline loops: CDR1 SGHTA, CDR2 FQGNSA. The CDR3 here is CASSRDTMNTEAFF. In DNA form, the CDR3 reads TGTGCCAGCAGCCGGGACACAATGAACACTGAAGCTTTCTTT.

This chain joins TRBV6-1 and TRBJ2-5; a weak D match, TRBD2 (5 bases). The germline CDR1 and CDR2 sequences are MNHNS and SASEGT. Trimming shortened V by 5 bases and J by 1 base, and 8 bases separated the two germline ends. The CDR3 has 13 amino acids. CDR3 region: CASSKRTQETQYF. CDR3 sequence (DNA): TGTGCCAGCAGTAAGCGGACCCAAGAGACCCAGTACTTC.

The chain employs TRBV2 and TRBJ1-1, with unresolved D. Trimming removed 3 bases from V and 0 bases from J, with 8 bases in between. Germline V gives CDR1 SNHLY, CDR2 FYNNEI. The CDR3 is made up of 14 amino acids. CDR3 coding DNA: TGTGCCAGCAGTGAGGGCGGGGTGAACACTGAAGCTTTCTTT. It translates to CASSEGGVNTEAFF.

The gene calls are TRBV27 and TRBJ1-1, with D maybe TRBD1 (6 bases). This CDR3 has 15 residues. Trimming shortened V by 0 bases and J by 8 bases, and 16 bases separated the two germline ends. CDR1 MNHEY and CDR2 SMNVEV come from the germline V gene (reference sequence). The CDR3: CASSLSWLGAREAFF. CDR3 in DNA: TGTGCCAGCAGTTTATCCTGGTTGGGGGCTAGGGAAGCTTTCTTT.

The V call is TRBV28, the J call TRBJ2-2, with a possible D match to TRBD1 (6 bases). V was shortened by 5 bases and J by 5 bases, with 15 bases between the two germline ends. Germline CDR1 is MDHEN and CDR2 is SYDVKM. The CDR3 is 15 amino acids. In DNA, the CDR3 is TGTGCCAGCAGTGGGGCCGGACAGCCTACCGGGGAGCTGTTTTTT. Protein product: CASSGAGQPTGELFF.

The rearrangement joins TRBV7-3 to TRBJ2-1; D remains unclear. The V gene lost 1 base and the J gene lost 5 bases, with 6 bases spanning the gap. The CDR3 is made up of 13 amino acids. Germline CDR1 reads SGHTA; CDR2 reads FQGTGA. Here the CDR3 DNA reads TGTGCCAGCAGCTTAAGCAGAAACAATGAGCAGTTCTTC. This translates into CASSLSRNNEQFF.

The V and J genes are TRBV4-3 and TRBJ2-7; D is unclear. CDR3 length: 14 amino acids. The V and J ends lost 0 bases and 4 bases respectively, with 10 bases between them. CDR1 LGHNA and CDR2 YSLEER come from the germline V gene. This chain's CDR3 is CASSQDLGSYEQYF. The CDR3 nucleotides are TGCGCCAGCAGCCAAGATCTGGGCTCATACGAGCAGTACTTC.

The CDR3 DNA reads TGTGCCAGCAGCTTAGTCAGGGGCTATCAGCCCCAGCATTTT. This codes for CASSLVRGYQPQHF. This chain joins TRBV7-2 and TRBJ1-5; D is perhaps TRBD1 (6 bases). With 1 base removed from V and 5 bases from J, the gap between germline ends came to 9 bases. Germline CDR1 reads SGHTA; CDR2 reads FQGNSA. The CDR3 loop spans 14 amino acids. The full variable domain, rest sourced from reference TRBV7-2 and TRBJ1-5, is GAGVSQSPSNKVTEKGKDVELRCDPISGHTALYWYRQSLGQGLEFLIYFQGNSAPDKSGLPSDRFSAERTGGSVSTLTIQRTQQEDSAVYLCASSLVRGYQPQHFGDGTRLSIL.

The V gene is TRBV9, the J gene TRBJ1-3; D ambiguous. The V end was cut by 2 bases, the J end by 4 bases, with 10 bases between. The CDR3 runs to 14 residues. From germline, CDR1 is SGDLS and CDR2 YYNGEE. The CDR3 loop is CASSVKHSGNTIYF. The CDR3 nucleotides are TGTGCCAGCAGCGTTAAGCACTCGGGAAACACCATATATTTT.

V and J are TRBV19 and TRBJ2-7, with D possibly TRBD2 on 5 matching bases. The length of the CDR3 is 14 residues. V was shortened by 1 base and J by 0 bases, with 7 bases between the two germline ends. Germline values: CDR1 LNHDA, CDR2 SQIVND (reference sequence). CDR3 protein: CASSIGESSYEQYF. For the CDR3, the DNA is TGTGCCAGTAGTATAGGGGAGAGCTCCTACGAGCAGTACTTC. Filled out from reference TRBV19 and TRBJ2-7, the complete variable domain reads DGGITQSPKYLFRKEGQNVTLSCEQNLNHDAMYWYRQDPGQGLRLIYYSQIVNDFQKGDIAEGYSVSREKKESFPLTVTSAQKNPTAFYLCASSIGESSYEQYFGPGTRLTVT.

The CDR3 region is CASLPSSSYNEQFF. CDR3 DNA sequence: TGTGCCAGCCTTCCTTCGAGCTCCTACAATGAGCAGTTCTTC. The chain is built from TRBV19 and TRBJ2-1; D not resolved. In germline, CDR1 is LNHDA, CDR2 SQIVND (reference sequence). Trimming cost V 9 bases and J 0 bases, with 12 bases left between them. CDR3 length: 14 residues.

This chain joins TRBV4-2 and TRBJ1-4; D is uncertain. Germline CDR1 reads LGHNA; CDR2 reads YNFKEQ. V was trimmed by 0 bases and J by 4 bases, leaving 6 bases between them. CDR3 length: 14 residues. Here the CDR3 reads CASSQEQSNEKLFF. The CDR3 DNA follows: TGTGCCAGCAGCCAAGAACAGAGTAATGAAAAACTGTTTTTT.

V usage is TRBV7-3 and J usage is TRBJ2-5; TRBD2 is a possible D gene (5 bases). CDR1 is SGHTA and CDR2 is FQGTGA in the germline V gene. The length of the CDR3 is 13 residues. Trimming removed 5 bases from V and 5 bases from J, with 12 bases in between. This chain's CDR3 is CASSPRTGETQYF. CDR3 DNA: TGTGCCAGCAGCCCTCGGACGGGGGAGACCCAGTACTTC. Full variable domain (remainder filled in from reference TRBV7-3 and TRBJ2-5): GAGVSQTPSNKVTEKGKYVELRCDPISGHTALYWYRQSLGQGPEFLIYFQGTGAADDSGLPNDRFFAVRPEGSVSTLKIQRTERGDSAVYLCASSPRTGETQYFGPGTRLLVL.

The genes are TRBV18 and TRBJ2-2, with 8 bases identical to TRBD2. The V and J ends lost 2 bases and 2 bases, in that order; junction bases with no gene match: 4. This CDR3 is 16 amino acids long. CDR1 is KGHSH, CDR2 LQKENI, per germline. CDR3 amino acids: CASSPVLAGNTGELFF. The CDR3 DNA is TGTGCCAGCTCACCAGTTCTAGCGGGTAACACCGGGGAGCTGTTTTTT.

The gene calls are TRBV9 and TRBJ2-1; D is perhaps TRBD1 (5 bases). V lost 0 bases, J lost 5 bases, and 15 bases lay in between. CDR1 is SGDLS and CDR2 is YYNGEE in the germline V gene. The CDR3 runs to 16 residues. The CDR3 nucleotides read TGTGCCAGCAGCGTAGCTATAAGCAGGGCTGACAATGAGCAGTTCTTC. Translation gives CASSVAISRADNEQFF. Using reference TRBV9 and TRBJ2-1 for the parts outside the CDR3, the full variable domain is DSGVTQTPKHLITATGQRVTLRCSPRSGDLSVYWYQQSLDQGLQFLIQYYNGEERAKGNILERFSAQQFPDLHSELNLSSLELGDSALYFCASSVAISRADNEQFFGPGTRLTVL.

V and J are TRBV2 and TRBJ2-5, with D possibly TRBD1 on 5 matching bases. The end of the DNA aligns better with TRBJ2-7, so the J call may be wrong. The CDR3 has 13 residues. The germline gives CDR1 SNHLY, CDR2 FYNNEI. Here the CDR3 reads CASSGRQFYEQYF. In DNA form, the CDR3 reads TGTGCCAGCAGTGGTAGACAGTTCTACGAGCAGTACTTC.

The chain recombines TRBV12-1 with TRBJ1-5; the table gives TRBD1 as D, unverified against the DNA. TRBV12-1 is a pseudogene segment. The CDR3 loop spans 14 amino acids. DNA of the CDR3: TGTGCCAGCAGCTTGGACAGGGTGAATCAGCCCCAGCATTTT. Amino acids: CASSLDRVNQPQHF.

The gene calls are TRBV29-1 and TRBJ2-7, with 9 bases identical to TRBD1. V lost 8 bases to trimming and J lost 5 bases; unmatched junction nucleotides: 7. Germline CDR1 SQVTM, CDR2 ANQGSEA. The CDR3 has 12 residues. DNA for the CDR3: TGCAGCCTCCGGACAGGGGATCACGAGCAGTACTTC. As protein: CSLRTGDHEQYF.

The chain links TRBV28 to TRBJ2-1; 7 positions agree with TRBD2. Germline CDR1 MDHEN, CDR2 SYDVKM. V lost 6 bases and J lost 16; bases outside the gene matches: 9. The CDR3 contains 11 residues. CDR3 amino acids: CASSDRLAAFF. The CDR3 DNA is TGTGCCAGCAGCGACCGACTAGCCGCTTTCTTC.

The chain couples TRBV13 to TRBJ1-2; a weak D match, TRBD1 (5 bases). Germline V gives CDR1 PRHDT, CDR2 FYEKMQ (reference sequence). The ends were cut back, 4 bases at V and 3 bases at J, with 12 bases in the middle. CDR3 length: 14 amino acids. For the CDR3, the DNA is TGTGCCAGCAGCTCGGACCCGGGGGACTATGGCTACACCTTC. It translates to CASSSDPGDYGYTF.

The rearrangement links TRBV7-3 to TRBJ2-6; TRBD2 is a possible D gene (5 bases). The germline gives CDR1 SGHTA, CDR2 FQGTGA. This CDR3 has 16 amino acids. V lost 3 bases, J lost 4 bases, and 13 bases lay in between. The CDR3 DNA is TGTGCCAGCAGCTTCACCCGGACTCCCGGGGCCAACGTCCTGACTTTC. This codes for CASSFTRTPGANVLTF.

CDR3 sequence reads: CASSRPPSPEAFF. The DNA of the CDR3 is TGTGCCAGCAGCCGTCCGCCGAGTCCCGAAGCTTTCTTT. V is TRBV5-6 and J is TRBJ1-1; D ambiguous. The CDR3 contains 13 residues. The germline V gene has CDR1 SGHDT and CDR2 YYEEEE. Trimming removed 4 bases at V and 8 bases at J, with 15 bases between.

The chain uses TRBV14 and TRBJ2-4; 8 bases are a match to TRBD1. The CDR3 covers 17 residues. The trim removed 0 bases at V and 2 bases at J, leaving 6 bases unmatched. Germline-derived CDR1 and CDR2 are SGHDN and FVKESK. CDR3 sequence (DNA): TGTGCCAGCAGCCAAGATGGATGGACAGGGACCAAAAACATTCAGTACTTC. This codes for CASSQDGWTGTKNIQYF.

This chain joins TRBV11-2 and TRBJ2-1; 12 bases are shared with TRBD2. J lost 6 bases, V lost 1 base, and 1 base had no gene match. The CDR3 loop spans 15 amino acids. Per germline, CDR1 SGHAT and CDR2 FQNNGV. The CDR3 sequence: CASSLGTSGVNEQFF. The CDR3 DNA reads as TGTGCCAGCAGCTTAGGGACTAGCGGGGTCAATGAGCAGTTCTTC.

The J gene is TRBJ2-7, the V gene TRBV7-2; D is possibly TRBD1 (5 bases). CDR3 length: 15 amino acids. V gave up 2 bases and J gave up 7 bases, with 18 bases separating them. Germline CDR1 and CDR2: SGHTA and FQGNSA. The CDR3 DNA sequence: TGTGCCAGCAGCTTAACAGGTTTGGTCCTTATGGAGCAGTACTTC. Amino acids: CASSLTGLVLMEQYF.

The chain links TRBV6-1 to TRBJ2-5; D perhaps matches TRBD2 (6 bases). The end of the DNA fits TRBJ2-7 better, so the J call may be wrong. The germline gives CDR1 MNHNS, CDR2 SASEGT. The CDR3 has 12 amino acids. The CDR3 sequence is CASSVLRGEQYF. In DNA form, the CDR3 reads TGTGCCAGCAGTGTCTTGCGGGGCGAGCAGTACTTC.

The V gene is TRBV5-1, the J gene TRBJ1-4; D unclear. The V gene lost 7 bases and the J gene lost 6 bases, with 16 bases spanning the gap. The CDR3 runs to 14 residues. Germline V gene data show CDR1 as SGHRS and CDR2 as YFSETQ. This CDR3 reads CASRPGLTDEKLFF. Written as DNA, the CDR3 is TGCGCCAGCCGCCCAGGCCTGACGGATGAAAAACTGTTTTTT. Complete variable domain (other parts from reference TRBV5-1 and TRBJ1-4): KAGVTQTPRYLIKTRGQQVTLSCSPISGHRSVSWYQQTPGQGLQFLFEYFSETQRNKGNFPGRFSGRQFSNSRSEMNVSTLELGDSALYLCASRPGLTDEKLFFGSGTQLSVL.

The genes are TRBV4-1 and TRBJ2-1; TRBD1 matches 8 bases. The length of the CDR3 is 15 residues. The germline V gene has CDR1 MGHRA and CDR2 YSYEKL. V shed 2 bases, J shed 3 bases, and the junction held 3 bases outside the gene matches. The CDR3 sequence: CASSQNRGDYNEQFF. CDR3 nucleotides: TGCGCCAGCAGCCAAAACAGGGGGGACTACAATGAGCAGTTCTTC.

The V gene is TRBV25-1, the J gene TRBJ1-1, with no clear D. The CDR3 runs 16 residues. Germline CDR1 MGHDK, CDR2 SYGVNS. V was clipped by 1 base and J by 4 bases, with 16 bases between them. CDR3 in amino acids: CASSEFFSISGTEAFF. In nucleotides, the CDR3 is TGTGCCAGCAGTGAATTTTTTAGCATCTCGGGCACTGAAGCTTTCTTT.